This is a list of T cell receptor beta chains from one sample in a study of blood T cell repertoires in COVID-19. The protocol was immunoSEQ multiplex PCR, while the TCRdb copy is restricted to in-frame clones and leaves out a portion. The sample contains a few hundred thousand clones, 89% of which appear only once. Sequencing was carried out using PBMCs or T cells enriched from blood (not recorded which). The origin of the receptors is a woman aged 40-49 years who had recovered from COVID-19. The CDR3 runs from the conserved cysteine through the conserved F or W. The D gene is left open where the match is weak. Not all rows give a size; the values are once, few, many and, for expanded clones, a class.

>TRBJ2-3|TRBV7-2|.|.
TGTGCCAGCAGCTTAGCGACTATCTCCTTCACAGATACGCAGTATTTT
CASSLATISFTDTQYF
>TRBJ2-5|TRBV4-3|TRBD2|.
TGCGCCAGCAGCCTACAATTAATTGGGACTAGCCGTGAGACCCAGTACTTC
CASSLQLIGTSRETQYF
>TRBJ2-1|TRBV5-4|TRBD2|.
TGTGCCAGCAGCTTGGCGGGACTAGCAGGCTACAATGAGCAGTTCTTC
CASSLAGLAGYNEQFF
>TRBJ2-4|TRBV5-1|TRBD2|.
TGCGCCAGCAGCTTTTTTGGCGCCTCAAAGCGGGGATTTTCCAAAAACATTCAGTACTTC
CASSFFGASKRGFSKNIQYF
>TRBJ2-1|TRBV5-4|.|once
TGTGCCAGCAGCTTGATTCATGGCTCAAGAGGGTTCTTC
CASSLIHGSRGFF
>TRBJ2-7|TRBV28|TRBD1|once
TGTGCCAGCAATCAGGGGGACAGGGGCTACGAGCAGTACTTC
CASNQGDRGYEQYF
>TRBJ2-7|TRBV30|.|.
TGTGCCTCGACCGGGGTGTCGAGCTCCTACGAGCAGTACTTC
CASTGVSSSYEQYF
>TRBJ1-1|TRBV19|TRBD1|.
TGTGCCAGTAGGACAGGGGTTACTGAAGCTTTCTTT
CASRTGVTEAFF
>TRBJ1-1|TRBV2|.|once
TGTGCCAGCAGCAAACCGGGGAGTTACACTGAAGCTTTCTTT
CASSKPGSYTEAFF
>TRBJ2-1|TRBV11-3|.|.
TGTGCCAGCAGCTTAGGTCGATCCAGCAATGAGCAGTTCTTC
CASSLGRSSNEQFF
>TRBJ2-7|TRBV24-1|TRBD2|few
TGTGCCACCAGTGCATCGCTAGCGGTCTACGAGCAGTACTTC
CATSASLAVYEQYF
>TRBJ1-2|TRBV20-1|.|.
TGCAGTGCTCCGAGGAACTATGGCTACACCTTC
CSAPRNYGYTF
>TRBJ1-5|TRBV19|TRBD1|.
TGTGCCAGTAGCCACCCGGGACAGGGTGAGCAGCCCCAGCATTTT
CASSHPGQGEQPQHF
>TRBJ1-1|TRBV19|TRBD1|.
TGTGCCAGTAGTATACCTCGGACAGGGGGCAACACTGAAGCTTTCTTT
CASSIPRTGGNTEAFF
>TRBJ2-7|TRBV7-9|TRBD2|.
TGTGCCAGCAGCCTGGACGGGACTAGCTTCGACGAGCAGTACTTC
CASSLDGTSFDEQYF
>TRBJ1-2|TRBV5-4|.|.
TGTGCCAGCAGCTTGGGGTCAGGGGCTAACTATGGCTACACCTTC
CASSLGSGANYGYTF
>TRBJ2-2|TRBV4-3|.|once
TGCGCCAGCAGCCAAGATCAGGGTGGTGTGCCCGGGGAGCTGTTTTTT
CASSQDQGGVPGELFF
>TRBJ2-4|TRBV7-9|TRBD1|.
TGTGCCAGCAGCCCCGGGACAGCAAAAAACATTCAGTACTTC
CASSPGTAKNIQYF
>TRBJ1-2|TRBV19|TRBD1|many
TGTGCCAGTAGTGGGACAGGGGGCTATGGCTACACCTTC
CASSGTGGYGYTF
>TRBJ1-3|TRBV6-2/TRBV6-3|.|.
TGTGCCAGCAGTTCCGGGGGATCTGGAAACACCATATATTTT
CASSSGGSGNTIYF
>TRBJ1-5|TRBV28|.|.
TGTGCCACCGGAGGGGCGGATCAGCCCCAGCATTTT
CATGGADQPQHF
>TRBJ2-7|TRBV19|TRBD1|.
TGTGCCAGTAGTGGCCGGGACAGGGCTTACGAGCAGTACTTC
CASSGRDRAYEQYF
>TRBJ2-1|TRBV9|.|.
TGTGCCAGCACCTCCGGTAGTGGGGCGTACAATGAGCAGTTCTTC
CASTSGSGAYNEQFF
>TRBJ1-5|TRBV6-5|TRBD1|.
TGTGCCAGCAGCCCCTTGACAGGGAGTTGGCAGCCCCAGCATTTT
CASSPLTGSWQPQHF
>TRBJ1-1|TRBV9|.|.
TGTGCCAGCAGCGTAGGTAGCGTGTTCGAGGGTGAAGCTTTCTTT
CASSVGSVFEGEAFF
>TRBJ2-2|TRBV16|.|.
TGTGCCAGCAGCCAATGGAGGTCCTACACCGGGGAGCTGTTTTTT
CASSQWRSYTGELFF
>TRBJ2-5|TRBV3-1/TRBV3-2|.|.
TGTGCCAGCAGCCAAGACGGGGGGCCGGAGACCCAGTACTTC
CASSQDGGPETQYF
>TRBJ1-1|TRBV19|TRBD1|.
TGTGCCAGTAGTCGGACAGGTTGGGGGAACACTGAAGCTTTCTTT
CASSRTGWGNTEAFF
>TRBJ1-4|TRBV4-2|TRBD1|.
TGTGCCAGCAGCCTCCCGGGACAGGGAGTTAATGAAAAACTGTTTTTT
CASSLPGQGVNEKLFF
>TRBJ2-2|TRBV24-1|TRBD1|.
TGTGCCACCAGTGGAGGGGGCGAAGGAACCGGGGAGCTGTTTTTT
CATSGGGEGTGELFF
>TRBJ2-3|TRBV7-2|TRBD2|few
TGTGCCAGCAGCTTACGTACTAGCGGGGGCCGGAGCACAGATACGCAGTATTTT
CASSLRTSGGRSTDTQYF
>TRBJ2-7|TRBV29-1|TRBD1|.
TGCAGCGTTGAATTCCGGGTGACAGGGAATACCTACGAGCAGTACTTC
CSVEFRVTGNTYEQYF
>TRBJ1-1|TRBV11-2|TRBD1|.
TGTGCCAGCAGCTCCGGGACAGGGAACCCTGAAGCTTTCTTT
CASSSGTGNPEAFF
>TRBJ2-7|TRBV12-3/TRBV12-4|.|.
TGTGCCAGCAGTTTTCAGGGGACCTACGAGCAGTACTTC
CASSFQGTYEQYF
>TRBJ1-1|TRBV11-2|.|.
TGTGCCAGCAGCCCCTGGGGAGGGAAAGGGGCTTTCTTT
CASSPWGGKGAFF
>TRBJ2-3|TRBV5-4|.|.
TGTGCCAGCAGTCCGAAGACTACCACAGATACGCAGTATTTT
CASSPKTTTDTQYF
>TRBJ2-7|TRBV5-1|TRBD1|.
TGCGCCAGCAGCGCCACAGGGGATGGCTACGAGCAGTACTTC
CASSATGDGYEQYF
>TRBJ2-1|TRBV29-1|.|.
TGCAGCGTTGCTGAAACCCCCCGGTACAATGAGCAGTTCTTC
CSVAETPRYNEQFF
>TRBJ1-3|TRBV29-1|TRBD1|.
TGCAGCGTTGGGGACAGGGTAAAAGGAAACACCATATATTTT
CSVGDRVKGNTIYF
>TRBJ2-7|TRBV28|TRBD1|.
TGTGCCAGCAGTGACTCCGGGACAGGGAACGAGCAGTACTTC
CASSDSGTGNEQYF
>TRBJ1-5|TRBV28|.|.
TGTGCCGCAGGGCAGGGCGTCGGGAGCAATCAGCCCCAGCATTTT
CAAGQGVGSNQPQHF
>TRBJ2-3|TRBV28|TRBD2|.
TGTGCCAGCAGTTTGGGAGGGTTGTACACAGATACGCAGTATTTT
CASSLGGLYTDTQYF
>TRBJ2-7|TRBV28|TRBD1|.
TGTGCCAGCAGTGGGACAGGTGGATCCTACGAGCAGTACTTC
CASSGTGGSYEQYF
>TRBJ2-3|TRBV5-1|TRBD1|.
TGCGCCAGCAGCTTGGGTCGGGGACCTCAGGGGGAAGATACGCAGTATTTT
CASSLGRGPQGEDTQYF
>TRBJ1-2|TRBV29-1|.|few
TGCAGCGTTGAAGATCGGGTGATTCTGGGGGGAGAGGCTAACTATGGCTACACCTTC
CSVEDRVILGGEANYGYTF
>TRBJ2-2|TRBV12-3/TRBV12-4|.|.
TGTGCCAGCACAGTCACCGGGGAGCTGTTTTTT
CASTVTGELFF
>TRBJ2-2|TRBV12-3/TRBV12-4|.|.
TGTGCCAGCAGTTTTTCCGCCGGGGAGCTGTTTTTT
CASSFSAGELFF
>TRBJ2-7|TRBV6-2/TRBV6-3|TRBD2|.
TGTGCCAGCAGTTTCGGGACTAGCGGGAGGGAATACGAGCAGTACTTC
CASSFGTSGREYEQYF
>TRBJ1-2|TRBV29-1|.|.
TGCAGCGTTGTCAGTTCCCGTGGTGGCTACACCTTC
CSVVSSRGGYTF
>TRBJ2-7|TRBV7-8|TRBD2|.
TGTGCCAGCAGCTCCCTGCCCCTAACTAGCGGGATTTCCTACGAGCAGTACTTC
CASSSLPLTSGISYEQYF
>TRBJ2-3|TRBV10-1|.|.
TGCGCCAGCAGTGAATCGGGCAGGGGGAGGGATACGCAGTATTTT
CASSESGRGRDTQYF
>TRBJ2-7|TRBV6-2/TRBV6-3|.|.
TGTGCCAGCAGTTACTCGATTGCGGTCCCCCCCTACGAGCAGTACTTC
CASSYSIAVPPYEQYF
>TRBJ1-2|TRBV7-9|TRBD1|few
TGTGCCAGCAGCTTACCGTCGACAGGGTCGAATGGCTACACCTTC
CASSLPSTGSNGYTF
>TRBJ2-7|TRBV5-1|.|.
TGCGCCAGCAGCCCCGGGACACCCGTTCCTTACGAGCAGTACTTC
CASSPGTPVPYEQYF
>TRBJ2-1|TRBV7-8|TRBD2|once
TGTGCCAGCAGCATGGGCGGGGGCTCCTACAATGAGCAGTTCTTC
CASSMGGGSYNEQFF
>TRBJ2-2|TRBV7-6|.|.
TGTGCCAGCAGCTTAACGGCAGCGACCGGGGAGCTGTTTTTT
CASSLTAATGELFF
>TRBJ1-5|TRBV9|.|.
TGTGCCAGCAGCGTAGGCAGACACTTCCCTCAGCCCCAGCATTTT
CASSVGRHFPQPQHF
>TRBJ2-7|TRBV11-1|.|.
TGTGCCAGCAGCCTTTCCGGGACTGATTACGAGCAGTACTTC
CASSLSGTDYEQYF
>TRBJ1-1|TRBV18|.|.
TGTGCCAGCTCACCGGAGTTTGTCCACAACACTGAAGCTTTCTTT
CASSPEFVHNTEAFF